This is a list of T cell receptor beta chains from one sample in a study of shared clonotypes between healthy human individuals. The repertoire was sequenced with immunoSEQ multiplex PCR; TCRdb's copy has only in-frame clones and lacks some. Among 400,000 to 600,000 clones listed, around 75% were seen once. Sequenced sample: PBMCs. The receptor set was obtained from a woman aged 40 to 50 in good health. Some clones in this sample may be carry-over from other donors' samples. The CDR3 runs from the conserved cysteine through the conserved F or W. The D gene is left open where the match is weak. Clone size is stated in some rows and not others, as once, few, many or a class when expanded.

j_gene | v_gene | d_gene | abundance | CDR3aa | CDR3nt
TRBJ2-1 | TRBV13 | NA | NA | CASSFGTRYNEQFF | TGTGCCAGCAGCTTCGGGACTCGGTACAATGAGCAGTTCTTC
TRBJ1-4 | TRBV6-6 | NA | NA | CASSPPDLGEKLFF | TGTGCCAGCAGTCCCCCAGATCTGGGCGAAAAACTGTTTTTT
TRBJ1-5 | TRBV18 | NA | NA | CASSPGRQWDSNQPQHF | TGTGCCAGCTCACCAGGGCGACAGTGGGATAGCAATCAGCCCCAGCATTTT
TRBJ1-1 | TRBV15 | NA | NA | CATSRTGNTEAFF | TGTGCCACCAGCAGAACAGGAAACACTGAAGCTTTCTTT
TRBJ2-1 | TRBV15 | TRBD2 | NA | CATSRDEASGPLSYNEQFF | TGTGCCACCAGCAGAGATGAAGCTAGCGGACCCTTATCCTACAATGAGCAGTTCTTC
TRBJ2-7 | TRBV27 | NA | NA | CASSLRGSYEQYF | TGTGCCAGCAGTTTGCGGGGCTCCTACGAGCAGTACTTC
TRBJ2-5 | TRBV14 | TRBD1 | NA | CASSLTTGSETQYF | TGTGCCAGCAGTCTAACGACAGGGTCGGAGACCCAGTACTTC
TRBJ2-1 | TRBV7-3 | TRBD2 | NA | CASSSQGTSEYNEQFF | TGTGCCAGCAGCTCGCAGGGGACTAGCGAGTACAATGAGCAGTTCTTC
TRBJ1-5 | TRBV27 | NA | NA | CASRPYRDGNQPQHF | TGTGCCAGCAGGCCCTACCGGGACGGGAATCAGCCCCAGCATTTT
TRBJ2-1 | TRBV7-2 | TRBD2 | NA | CASSFTGGAYEQFF | TGTGCCAGCAGCTTCACGGGAGGTGCGTATGAGCAGTTCTTC
TRBJ1-5 | TRBV30 | TRBD1 | NA | CACSGGMSGQPQHF | TGTGCCTGCTCAGGGGGCATGTCGGGTCAGCCCCAGCATTTT
TRBJ2-3 | TRBV5-4 | NA | NA | CASSFVGRDMDTQYF | TGTGCCAGCAGCTTCGTCGGGCGGGACATGGATACGCAGTATTTT
TRBJ2-1 | TRBV9 | NA | NA | CASSVAGLPSYNEQFF | TGTGCCAGCAGCGTAGCGGGCCTCCCCTCCTACAATGAGCAGTTCTTC
TRBJ2-3 | TRBV5-4 | TRBD2 | NA | CASSSGPGLAGVSSTDTQYF | TGTGCCAGCAGCTCCGGACCGGGACTAGCGGGAGTCTCTAGCACAGATACGCAGTATTTT
TRBJ1-3 | TRBV28 | NA | NA | CASSLSWRGGSGNTIYF | TGTGCCAGCAGTTTAAGTTGGCGGGGAGGGTCTGGAAACACCATATATTTT
TRBJ2-1 | TRBV30 | TRBD2 | NA | CAWSQGLADYNEQFF | TGTGCCTGGAGTCAGGGACTAGCGGATTACAATGAGCAGTTCTTC
TRBJ2-3 | TRBV10-2 | TRBD2 | NA | CASSESSVVAGLTDTQYF | TGCGCCAGCAGTGAGTCGTCGGTAGTAGCGGGACTCACAGATACGCAGTATTTT
TRBJ2-7 | TRBV25-1 | NA | few | CASKWGATGEQYF | TGTGCCAGCAAGTGGGGGGCGACGGGCGAGCAGTACTTC
TRBJ2-1 | TRBV7-9 | TRBD2 | NA | CASSLVGSGSYNEQFF | TGTGCCAGCAGCTTAGTGGGTAGCGGGAGCTACAATGAGCAGTTCTTC
TRBJ2-3 | TRBV19 | TRBD2 | NA | CASSLAGADTQYF | TGTGCCAGTAGTCTAGCGGGAGCAGATACGCAGTATTTT
TRBJ2-2 | TRBV7-9 | NA | NA | CASSLSRLINTGELFF | TGTGCCAGCAGCTTAAGTCGCTTAATTAACACCGGGGAGCTGTTTTTT
TRBJ2-7 | TRBV27 | TRBD2 | NA | CASSPWTSGSYEQYF | TGTGCCAGCAGTCCCTGGACTAGCGGGAGTTACGAGCAGTACTTC
TRBJ1-4 | TRBV5-6 | NA | few | CASSLWGTATNEKLFF | TGTGCCAGCAGCTTGTGGGGGACTGCAACTAATGAAAAACTGTTTTTT
TRBJ2-7 | TRBV5-1 | NA | NA | CASSLGAETYEQYF | TGCGCCAGCAGCTTGGGGGCAGAGACCTACGAGCAGTACTTC
TRBJ2-3 | TRBV28 | NA | NA | CASSLIPLRKADTQYF | TGTGCCAGCAGCCTAATCCCACTTCGGAAGGCAGATACGCAGTATTTT
TRBJ1-5 | TRBV28 | NA | NA | CASKSYSNQPQHF | TGTGCCAGCAAGTCCTATAGCAATCAGCCCCAGCATTTT
TRBJ1-1 | TRBV27 | NA | NA | CASRRTFNLNTEAFF | TGTGCCAGCAGGCGGACTTTTAACCTAAACACTGAAGCTTTCTTT
TRBJ2-3 | TRBV7-9 | NA | NA | CASSLSLGEGRTDTQYF | TGTGCCAGCAGCTTATCTTTGGGTGAAGGACGCACAGATACGCAGTATTTT
TRBJ2-1 | TRBV10-3 | TRBD2 | NA | CAISESGSGRAYNEQFF | TGTGCCATCAGTGAGTCGGGTAGCGGGAGGGCTTACAATGAGCAGTTCTTC
TRBJ2-1 | TRBV5-1 | NA | NA | CASSPDNNEQFF | TGCGCCAGCAGCCCGGATAACAATGAGCAGTTCTTC
TRBJ1-6 | TRBV6-5 | NA | NA | CASSSGRVGSPLHF | TGTGCCAGCAGTTCGGGCAGGGTTGGCTCACCCCTCCACTTT
TRBJ2-1 | TRBV28 | NA | NA | CASFPGGDLNEQFF | TGTGCCAGCTTCCCGGGCGGAGACCTCAATGAGCAGTTCTTC
TRBJ1-4 | TRBV5-6 | NA | NA | CASSLDARKGEKLFF | TGTGCCAGCAGCTTGGATGCGCGGAAGGGTGAAAAACTGTTTTTT
TRBJ2-5 | TRBV28 | NA | NA | CASSPPGQETQYF | TGTGCCAGCAGCCCTCCTGGACAAGAGACCCAGTACTTC
TRBJ2-7 | TRBV28 | NA | NA | CASSNGLPGHEQYF | TGTGCCAGCAGTAACGGACTCCCGGGCCACGAGCAGTACTTC
TRBJ1-4 | TRBV7-9 | NA | NA | CASSLGWTPTNEKLFF | TGTGCCAGCAGCTTAGGCTGGACACCAACTAATGAAAAACTGTTTTTT
TRBJ2-1 | TRBV19 | TRBD1 | NA | CASSSRQGRGEQFF | TGTGCCAGTAGTAGTCGACAGGGGCGAGGTGAGCAGTTCTTC
TRBJ1-5 | TRBV6-1 | NA | NA | CASSEAFGAYSNQPQHF | TGTGCCAGCAGTGAAGCCTTTGGAGCTTATAGCAATCAGCCCCAGCATTTT
TRBJ1-5 | TRBV18 | NA | few | CASSPQGNQPQHF | TGTGCCAGCTCACCACAGGGCAATCAGCCCCAGCATTTT
TRBJ1-2 | TRBV28 | NA | NA | CASSLSGGVSGYTF | TGTGCCAGCAGTTTATCGGGGGGCGTAAGTGGCTACACCTTC
TRBJ2-1 | TRBV2 | NA | few | CATARRLPGDEQFF | TGTGCTACTGCGAGGCGGCTCCCCGGGGATGAGCAGTTCTTC
TRBJ2-3 | TRBV7-9 | NA | NA | CASSLISDTQYF | TGTGCCAGCAGCTTAATTTCAGATACGCAGTATTTT
TRBJ1-2 | TRBV7-2 | NA | NA | CASSLARAGDGYTF | TGTGCCAGCAGCTTAGCGCGAGCAGGGGATGGCTACACCTTC
TRBJ2-1 | TRBV21-1 | NA | NA | CARLPNYNEQFF | TGTGCCAGATTACCCAATTACAATGAGCAGTTCTTC